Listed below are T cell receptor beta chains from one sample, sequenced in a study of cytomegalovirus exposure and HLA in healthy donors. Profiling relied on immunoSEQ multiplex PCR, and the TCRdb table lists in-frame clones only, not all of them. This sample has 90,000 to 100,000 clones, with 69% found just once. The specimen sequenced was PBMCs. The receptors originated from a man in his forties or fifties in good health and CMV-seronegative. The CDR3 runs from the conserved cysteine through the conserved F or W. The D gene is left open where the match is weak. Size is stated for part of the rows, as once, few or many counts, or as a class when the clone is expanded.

CDR3aa: CASSKGLAGGLETQYF
CDR3nt: TGTGCCAGCAGTAAAGGACTAGCGGGGGGGCTGGAGACCCAGTACTTC
j_gene: TRBJ2-5
v_gene: TRBV6-6
abundance: once
d_gene: TRBD2

CDR3aa: CAISSTGTEAFF
CDR3nt: TGTGCCATCAGTTCTACAGGTACTGAAGCTTTCTTT
j_gene: TRBJ1-1
v_gene: TRBV10-3
abundance: -
d_gene: -

CDR3aa: CASSLIGGSYGYTF
CDR3nt: TGTGCCAGCAGCTTGATAGGGGGCTCCTATGGCTACACCTTC
j_gene: TRBJ1-2
v_gene: TRBV7-9
abundance: -
d_gene: TRBD1

CDR3aa: CASMRTGPMNTEAFF
CDR3nt: TGTGCCAGCATGAGGACAGGGCCAATGAACACTGAAGCTTTCTTT
j_gene: TRBJ1-1
v_gene: TRBV28
abundance: -
d_gene: TRBD1

CDR3aa: CASSPLADLQETQYF
CDR3nt: TGTGCCAGCAGCCCTCTAGCGGACCTTCAAGAGACCCAGTACTTC
j_gene: TRBJ2-5
v_gene: TRBV7-9
abundance: -
d_gene: TRBD2

CDR3aa: CASSPARSSGLNEQFF
CDR3nt: TGTGCCAGCTCACCAGCGAGATCTTCGGGGTTAAATGAGCAGTTCTTC
j_gene: TRBJ2-1
v_gene: TRBV18
abundance: -
d_gene: -

CDR3aa: CASSLDSGDEQFF
CDR3nt: TGTGCCAGCAGCTTAGATTCCGGGGATGAGCAGTTCTTC
j_gene: TRBJ2-1
v_gene: TRBV7-9
abundance: -
d_gene: -

CDR3aa: CASRLAGSSYNEQFF
CDR3nt: TGTGCCAGCAGGTTAGCTGGGAGCTCCTACAATGAGCAGTTCTTC
j_gene: TRBJ2-1
v_gene: TRBV5-6
abundance: -
d_gene: -

CDR3aa: CASSRDSPYATNEKLFF
CDR3nt: TGTGCCAGTAGCCGGGACAGCCCCTATGCAACTAATGAAAAACTGTTTTTT
j_gene: TRBJ1-4
v_gene: TRBV19
abundance: -
d_gene: TRBD1

CDR3aa: CSAGTGSRRVSAFF
CDR3nt: TGCAGCGCCGGGACAGGGTCTCGTAGGGTTTCGGCTTTCTTT
j_gene: TRBJ1-1
v_gene: TRBV29-1
abundance: -
d_gene: TRBD1

CDR3aa: CASSEIRGADTQYF
CDR3nt: TGTGCCAGCAGTGAAATTCGGGGGGCAGATACGCAGTATTTT
j_gene: TRBJ2-3
v_gene: TRBV2
abundance: -
d_gene: TRBD2

CDR3aa: CASSLAQGQIKYF
CDR3nt: TGCGCCAGCAGCTTGGCTCAAGGACAGATAAAGTACTTC
j_gene: TRBJ2-7
v_gene: TRBV5-1
abundance: once
d_gene: -

CDR3aa: CAWSVRLSSGEQFF
CDR3nt: TGTGCCTGGAGTGTACGACTAAGTTCTGGAGAGCAGTTCTTC
j_gene: TRBJ2-1
v_gene: TRBV30
abundance: -
d_gene: -

CDR3aa: CASSSGQVPQPQHF
CDR3nt: TGTGCCAGCTCGTCGGGACAGGTCCCTCAGCCCCAGCATTTT
j_gene: TRBJ1-5
v_gene: TRBV2
abundance: -
d_gene: TRBD1

CDR3aa: CASSLGPSPTYEQYF
CDR3nt: TGTGCCAGCAGCTTAGGCCCTAGCCCGACCTACGAGCAGTACTTC
j_gene: TRBJ2-7
v_gene: TRBV5-6
abundance: -
d_gene: -

CDR3aa: CAISGRSGWGNEQFF
CDR3nt: TGTGCCATCAGTGGCCGGTCGGGATGGGGCAATGAGCAGTTCTTC
j_gene: TRBJ2-1
v_gene: TRBV10-3
abundance: -
d_gene: -

CDR3aa: CASSTLLPDKYGYTF
CDR3nt: TGTGCCAGTAGTACCCTATTACCGGACAAGTATGGCTACACCTTC
j_gene: TRBJ1-2
v_gene: TRBV19
abundance: few
d_gene: -

CDR3aa: CASRASGDSYNEQFF
CDR3nt: TGTGCCAGCAGGGCTAGCGGAGACTCCTACAATGAGCAGTTCTTC
j_gene: TRBJ2-1
v_gene: TRBV2
abundance: -
d_gene: TRBD2

CDR3aa: CASSSGGGRPDGELFF
CDR3nt: TGCGCCAGCAGCTCGGGGGGTGGTCGCCCGGACGGGGAGCTGTTTTTT
j_gene: TRBJ2-2
v_gene: TRBV5-1
abundance: -
d_gene: TRBD2

CDR3aa: CASSRDGQGHTEAFF
CDR3nt: TGCGCCAGCAGCCGCGACGGACAGGGACACACTGAAGCTTTCTTT
j_gene: TRBJ1-1
v_gene: TRBV5-1
abundance: once
d_gene: TRBD1

CDR3aa: CASSRGMGEQFF
CDR3nt: TGTGCCAGCAGCCGGGGGATGGGGGAGCAGTTCTTC
j_gene: TRBJ2-1
v_gene: TRBV7-3
abundance: few
d_gene: -

CDR3aa: CASSTRGGTEAFF
CDR3nt: TGTGCCAGCAGCACTCGAGGAGGCACTGAAGCTTTCTTT
j_gene: TRBJ1-1
v_gene: TRBV13
abundance: -
d_gene: -

CDR3aa: CASSFMVGREETQYF
CDR3nt: TGTGCCAGCAGCTTTATGGTCGGCAGGGAAGAGACCCAGTACTTC
j_gene: TRBJ2-5
v_gene: TRBV5-6
abundance: -
d_gene: -

CDR3aa: CRADKGGKAFF
CDR3nt: TGCAGGGCGGACAAGGGAGGTAAAGCTTTCTTT
j_gene: TRBJ1-1
v_gene: TRBV20-1
abundance: -
d_gene: -

CDR3aa: CASSQSPRLASYNEQFF
CDR3nt: TGCGCCAGCAGCCAATCCCCCCGACTAGCCTCCTACAATGAGCAGTTCTTC
j_gene: TRBJ2-1
v_gene: TRBV4-3
abundance: -
d_gene: TRBD2

CDR3aa: CASSLQGRYGYTF
CDR3nt: TGTGCCAGCAGCTTACAGGGTCGGTATGGCTACACCTTC
j_gene: TRBJ1-2
v_gene: TRBV6-1
abundance: -
d_gene: -

CDR3aa: CASSLELGGSAGELFF
CDR3nt: TGTGCCAGCAGCTTAGAGTTAGGAGGGAGCGCCGGGGAGCTGTTTTTT
j_gene: TRBJ2-2
v_gene: TRBV7-6
abundance: once
d_gene: -

CDR3aa: CASSPWDRGGAYEQYF
CDR3nt: TGTGCCAGCTCACCATGGGATCGCGGAGGGGCCTACGAGCAGTACTTC
j_gene: TRBJ2-7
v_gene: TRBV18
abundance: -
d_gene: -

CDR3aa: CASSLLGGTGELFF
CDR3nt: TGCGCCAGCAGCTTGTTGGGGGGCACCGGGGAGCTGTTTTTT
j_gene: TRBJ2-2
v_gene: TRBV5-1
abundance: once
d_gene: -

CDR3aa: CASSDTNRGGYTF
CDR3nt: TGTGCCAGCAGCGATACAAATAGGGGCGGCTACACCTTC
j_gene: TRBJ1-2
v_gene: TRBV9
abundance: -
d_gene: -

CDR3aa: CASKSGYGRQDSNTEAFF
CDR3nt: TGTGCCAGCAAAAGTGGTTACGGACGACAGGACTCGAACACTGAAGCTTTCTTT
j_gene: TRBJ1-1
v_gene: TRBV5-6
abundance: -
d_gene: -

CDR3aa: CATSRGQSASNQPQHF
CDR3nt: TGTGCCACCAGCAGAGGACAATCGGCAAGCAATCAGCCCCAGCATTTT
j_gene: TRBJ1-5
v_gene: TRBV15
abundance: few
d_gene: -

CDR3aa: CASSLGTGRYNEQFF
CDR3nt: TGTGCCAGCAGCTTAGGGACAGGGAGGTACAATGAGCAGTTCTTC
j_gene: TRBJ2-1
v_gene: TRBV5-6
abundance: -
d_gene: TRBD1

CDR3aa: CASSLPAGGGTGELFF
CDR3nt: TGTGCCAGCAGCCTTCCCGCGGGGGGTGGCACCGGGGAGCTGTTTTTT
j_gene: TRBJ2-2
v_gene: TRBV5-4
abundance: few
d_gene: TRBD2

CDR3aa: CASKRDRGNNQPQHF
CDR3nt: TGTGCCAGCAAAAGGGACAGGGGCAACAATCAGCCCCAGCATTTT
j_gene: TRBJ1-5
v_gene: TRBV6-1
abundance: -
d_gene: TRBD1

CDR3aa: CASSQRQGSPLHF
CDR3nt: TGCGCCAGCAGCCAAAGACAGGGAAGTCCCCTCCACTTT
j_gene: TRBJ1-6
v_gene: TRBV4-3
abundance: -
d_gene: TRBD1

CDR3aa: CASSQKDRGNQPQHF
CDR3nt: TGTGCCAGCAGCCAAAAGGACAGAGGCAATCAGCCCCAGCATTTT
j_gene: TRBJ1-5
v_gene: TRBV4-2
abundance: -
d_gene: -

CDR3aa: CASSMLRGGRQETQYF
CDR3nt: TGTGCCAGCAGCATGCTTCGCGGGGGCCGGCAAGAGACCCAGTACTTC
j_gene: TRBJ2-5
v_gene: TRBV2
abundance: -
d_gene: -

CDR3aa: CASSERGRGYTF
CDR3nt: TGTGCCAGCAGTGAAAGGGGGAGAGGCTACACCTTC
j_gene: TRBJ1-2
v_gene: TRBV2
abundance: -
d_gene: -

CDR3aa: CASSRRGRNTEAFF
CDR3nt: TGTGCCAGCAGCCGGAGGGGCAGAAACACTGAAGCTTTCTTT
j_gene: TRBJ1-1
v_gene: TRBV28
abundance: once
d_gene: -

CDR3aa: CASSEAGGRDEQFF
CDR3nt: TGTGCCAGCAGTGAAGCGGGGGGGCGCGATGAGCAGTTCTTC
j_gene: TRBJ2-1
v_gene: TRBV6-1
abundance: -
d_gene: -

CDR3aa: CASSLSGGNTEAFF
CDR3nt: TGTGCCAGCAGTCTAAGCGGAGGGAACACTGAAGCTTTCTTT
j_gene: TRBJ1-1
v_gene: TRBV6-4
abundance: -
d_gene: -

CDR3aa: CASRDYSYEQYF
CDR3nt: TGTGCCAGCAGGGACTACTCCTACGAGCAGTACTTC
j_gene: TRBJ2-7
v_gene: TRBV28
abundance: -
d_gene: -

CDR3aa: CASSPRQDSPLHF
CDR3nt: TGTGCCAGCTCACCACGGCAGGATTCACCCCTCCACTTT
j_gene: TRBJ1-6
v_gene: TRBV18
abundance: -
d_gene: -

CDR3aa: CATFGRGLYNEQFF
CDR3nt: TGTGCCACCTTTGGTCGCGGCCTGTACAATGAGCAGTTCTTC
j_gene: TRBJ2-1
v_gene: TRBV6-6
abundance: -
d_gene: -

CDR3aa: CASSEPGGDNEQFF
CDR3nt: TGTGCCAGCAGCGAGCCGGGGGGGGACAATGAGCAGTTCTTC
j_gene: TRBJ2-1
v_gene: TRBV9
abundance: -
d_gene: TRBD2

CDR3aa: CGPQARPYRPQHF
CDR3nt: TGTGGACCACAGGCCCGCCCGTATCGGCCCCAGCATTTT
j_gene: TRBJ1-5
v_gene: TRBV6-5
abundance: few
d_gene: -

CDR3aa: CASSYGGGASDTQYF
CDR3nt: TGTGCCAGCAGCTACGGCGGGGGGGCCTCAGATACGCAGTATTTT
j_gene: TRBJ2-3
v_gene: TRBV5-6
abundance: few
d_gene: TRBD2

CDR3aa: CASSLMGRVGNEQFF
CDR3nt: TGTGCCAGCAGTTTAATGGGCAGGGTGGGTAACGAGCAGTTCTTC
j_gene: TRBJ2-1
v_gene: TRBV27
abundance: -
d_gene: -

CDR3aa: CASSQAGVHGYTF
CDR3nt: TGTGCCAGCAGCCAAGCGGGGGTTCATGGCTACACCTTC
j_gene: TRBJ1-2
v_gene: TRBV14
abundance: -
d_gene: -